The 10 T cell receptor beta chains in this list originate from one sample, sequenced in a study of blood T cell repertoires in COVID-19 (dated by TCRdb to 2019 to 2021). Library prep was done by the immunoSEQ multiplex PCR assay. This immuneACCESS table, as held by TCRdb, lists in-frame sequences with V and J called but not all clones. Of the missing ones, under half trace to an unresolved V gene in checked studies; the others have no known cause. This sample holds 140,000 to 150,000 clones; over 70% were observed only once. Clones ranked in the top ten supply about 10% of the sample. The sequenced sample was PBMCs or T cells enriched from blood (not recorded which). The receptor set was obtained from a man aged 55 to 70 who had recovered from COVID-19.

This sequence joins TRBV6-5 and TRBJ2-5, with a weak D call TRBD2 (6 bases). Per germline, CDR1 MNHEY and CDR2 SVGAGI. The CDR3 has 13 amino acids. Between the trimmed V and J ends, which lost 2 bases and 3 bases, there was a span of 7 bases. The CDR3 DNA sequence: TGTGCCAGCAGTTACCCGGGGGAAGAGACCCAGTACTTC. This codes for CASSYPGEETQYF.

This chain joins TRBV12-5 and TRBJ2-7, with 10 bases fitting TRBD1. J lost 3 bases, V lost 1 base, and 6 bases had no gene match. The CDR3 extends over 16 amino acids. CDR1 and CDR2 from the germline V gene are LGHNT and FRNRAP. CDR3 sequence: CASGLDPGQGIYEQYF. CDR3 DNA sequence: TGTGCTAGTGGTTTGGACCCGGGACAGGGGATCTACGAGCAGTACTTC.

The CDR3 DNA follows: TGTGCCAGCAGTTTGGGCCATACGGACTCTGGAAACACCATATATTTT. Translated: CASSLGHTDSGNTIYF. The rearrangement links TRBV2 to TRBJ1-3; D is ambiguous. Trimming removed 5 bases from V and 0 bases from J, with 14 bases in between. Looked up from germline, CDR1 is SNHLY and CDR2 is FYNNEI. This CDR3 contains 16 residues.

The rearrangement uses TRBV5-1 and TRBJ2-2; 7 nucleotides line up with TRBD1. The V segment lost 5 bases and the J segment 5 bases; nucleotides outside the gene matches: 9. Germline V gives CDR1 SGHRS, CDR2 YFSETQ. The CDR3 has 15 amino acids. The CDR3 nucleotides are TGCGCCAGCAGGGCCGGACAGGAGACTACCGGGGAGCTGTTTTTT. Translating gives CASRAGQETTGELFF.

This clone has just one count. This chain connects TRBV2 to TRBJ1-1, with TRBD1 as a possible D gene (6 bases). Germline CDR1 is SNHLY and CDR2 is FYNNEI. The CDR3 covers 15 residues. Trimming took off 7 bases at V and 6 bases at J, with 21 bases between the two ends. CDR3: CASTAGGGEGPEAFF. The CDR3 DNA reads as TGTGCCAGCACGGCAGGCGGGGGCGAAGGTCCTGAAGCTTTCTTT.

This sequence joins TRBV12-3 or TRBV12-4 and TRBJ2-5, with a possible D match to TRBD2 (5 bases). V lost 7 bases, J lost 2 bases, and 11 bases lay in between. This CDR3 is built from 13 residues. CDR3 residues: CASKRDRQETQYF. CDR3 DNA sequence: TGTGCCAGCAAACGGGATCGACAAGAGACCCAGTACTTC.

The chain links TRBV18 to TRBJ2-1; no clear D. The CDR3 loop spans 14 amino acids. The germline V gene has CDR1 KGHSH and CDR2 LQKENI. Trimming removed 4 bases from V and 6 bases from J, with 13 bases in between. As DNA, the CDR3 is TGTGCCAGCTCACATTTTAGCAACCCCAATGAGCAGTTCTTC. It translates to CASSHFSNPNEQFF.

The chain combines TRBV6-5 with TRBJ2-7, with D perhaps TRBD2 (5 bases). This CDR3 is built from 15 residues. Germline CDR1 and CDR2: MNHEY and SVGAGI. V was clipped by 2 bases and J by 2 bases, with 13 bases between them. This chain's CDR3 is CASSYGSSATYEQYF. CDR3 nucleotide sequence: TGTGCCAGCAGTTACGGAAGTAGCGCCACCTACGAGCAGTACTTC.

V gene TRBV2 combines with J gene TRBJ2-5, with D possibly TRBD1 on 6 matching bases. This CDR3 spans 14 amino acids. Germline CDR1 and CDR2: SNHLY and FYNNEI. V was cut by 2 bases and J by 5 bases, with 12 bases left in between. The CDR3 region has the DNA TGTGCCAGCAGTGAACAGGGCAGGGGTGAGACCCAGTACTTC. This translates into CASSEQGRGETQYF. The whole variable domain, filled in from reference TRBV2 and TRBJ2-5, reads EPEVTQTPSHQVTQMGQEVILRCVPISNHLYFYWYRQILGQKVEFLVSFYNNEISEKSEIFDDQFSVERPDGSNFTLKIRSTKLEDSAMYFCASSEQGRGETQYFGPGTRLLVL.

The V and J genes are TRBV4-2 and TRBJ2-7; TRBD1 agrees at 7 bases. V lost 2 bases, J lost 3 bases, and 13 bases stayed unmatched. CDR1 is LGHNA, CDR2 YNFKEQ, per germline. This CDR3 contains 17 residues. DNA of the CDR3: TGTGCCAGCAGCCAAAACCGGGGCAGGGGGTTTTTCTACGAGCAGTACTTC. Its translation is CASSQNRGRGFFYEQYF.